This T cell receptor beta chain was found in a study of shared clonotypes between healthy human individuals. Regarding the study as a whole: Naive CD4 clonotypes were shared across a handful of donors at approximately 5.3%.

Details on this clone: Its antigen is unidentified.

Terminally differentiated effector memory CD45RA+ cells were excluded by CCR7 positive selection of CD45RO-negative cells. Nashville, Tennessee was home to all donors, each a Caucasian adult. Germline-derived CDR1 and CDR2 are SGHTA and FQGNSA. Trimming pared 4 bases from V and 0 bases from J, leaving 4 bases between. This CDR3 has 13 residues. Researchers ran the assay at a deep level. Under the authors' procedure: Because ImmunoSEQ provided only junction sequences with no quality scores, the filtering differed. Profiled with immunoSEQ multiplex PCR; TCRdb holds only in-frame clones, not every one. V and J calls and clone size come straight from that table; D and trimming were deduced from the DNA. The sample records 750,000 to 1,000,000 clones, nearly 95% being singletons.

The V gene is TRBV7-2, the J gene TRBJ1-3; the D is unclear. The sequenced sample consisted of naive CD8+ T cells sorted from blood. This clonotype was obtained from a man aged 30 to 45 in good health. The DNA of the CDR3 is TGTGCCAGCAGCTCGGACTCTGGAAACACCATATATTTT. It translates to CASSSDSGNTIYF. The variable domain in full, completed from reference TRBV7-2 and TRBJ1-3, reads GAGVSQSPSNKVTEKGKDVELRCDPISGHTALYWYRQSLGQGLEFLIYFQGNSAPDKSGLPSDRFSAERTGGSVSTLTIQRTQQEDSAVYLCASSSDSGNTIYFGEGSWLTVV.